This TCR beta chain came from a study of cytomegalovirus exposure and HLA in healthy donors. Study information: Among the 400 or so donors who were genotyped, approximately 76% fell in the genetic ancestry cluster that is associated with self-reported Caucasian donors. Overall study results and limits: Accounts indicate the classifier identified cytomegalovirus status with strong specificity and sensitivity. Clonal expansion, a later analysis showed, was greater in HLA-associated TCR beta chains than in equally common others.

With 60 Vbeta and 13 Jbeta primers, the PCR was carried out. As handled by the study authors: Around 76 million unique TCR beta chains, roughly 11 million shared, were counted in a later analysis. Produced via immunoSEQ multiplex PCR; TCRdb's table is partial and in-frame only. The V and J calls and clone size come from that table; D and trimming were worked out from the DNA. The sample lists 120,000 or so clones; roughly a tenth were seen once. Germline V lookup: CDR1 SNHLY, CDR2 FYNNEI. The length of the CDR3 is 13 residues. To note about this clone: Its antigen remains unknown. It is likely a read error: a sequence one base away is far more abundant.

V usage is TRBV2 and J usage is TRBJ2-5, with TRBD2 as a possible D gene (6 bases). Sequencing was carried out using PBMCs. The sequence was obtained from a woman aged 18 to 35 in good health and CMV-seropositive. CDR3 loop: CASSDGGVETHYF. Written as DNA, the CDR3 is TGTGCCAGCAGTGACGGGGGAGTAGAGACCCACTACTTC. Full variable domain (missing parts from reference TRBV2 and TRBJ2-5): EPEVTQTPSHQVTQMGQEVILRCVPISNHLYFYWYRQILGQKVEFLVSFYNNEISEKSEIFDDQFSVERPDGSNFTLKIRSTKLEDSAMYFCASSDGGVETHYFGPGTRLLVL.